The table lists the clone carrying this TCR beta chain with a few counts. The antigen is not known. Via MiXCR, TCRdb re-called the 5' RACE reads, giving one row per CDR3 protein. This sample has 350,000 to 500,000 distinct CDR3 sequences, with approximately 18% found just once. The sample comes from a study of T-cell memory formation after mild COVID-19. Study-level findings and limits: Day 15 to 85 contracting clones showed balanced CD4/CD8; later expanders leaned CD4+.

This sequence was found in a man aged 18-30 years who had mild COVID-19 (a few samples of this study predate the infection). Cell type and time point are not known. Sequences were obtained from PBMCs or a T cell subset sorted from them (not recorded which).

The DNA of the CDR3 is TGCGCCAGCAGCCTGGACCACGAGTCTGGAAACACCATATATTTT. This encodes CASSLDHESGNTIYF. The chain links TRBV4-3 to TRBJ1-3; D call uncertain. The V end was cut by 4 bases, the J end by 1 base, with 11 bases between. The V gene's germline CDR1 is LGHNA and CDR2 YSLEER. This CDR3 has 15 residues.